These 6 T cell receptor beta chains originate from one sample sequenced in a study of regulatory T cells in long-lasting Graves disease. Sample time point: persistent/refractory GD, antithyroid drugs over 5 years with positive TRAb. PBMCs provided the RNA from which the TCR library was made. iRepertoire HTBI primers and Arm-PCR of CDR3 regions built TCR beta libraries. Via MiXCR, TCRdb re-called the multiplex PCR reads, giving one row per CDR3 protein. The sample consists of approximately 400,000 distinct CDR3 sequences, roughly a quarter of them appearing once. Sequenced here: peripheral blood mononuclear cells (PBMCs), sampled when the disease was refractory, from a patient treated with antithyroid drugs. The origin of the receptors is a female donor with Graves disease.

This clonotype was recorded many times. The chain has TRBV28 and TRBJ1-2; D call uncertain. Germline V CDR1 and CDR2: MDHEN, SYDVKM. V lost 6 bases and J lost 4, with 12 bases in between. The CDR3 covers 13 residues. The CDR3 DNA reads as TGTGCCAGCAGCCAGGAGACCCTCTATGGCTACACCTTC. It specifies CASSQETLYGYTF.

CDR3 in amino acids: CASSIVGGWSEKLFF. The CDR3 DNA is TGTGCCAGTAGTATAGTTGGGGGCTGGAGTGAAAAACTGTTTTTT. The chain combines TRBV19 with TRBJ1-4, with TRBD1 as a possible D gene (6 bases). The CDR3 contains 15 residues. Germline-derived CDR1 and CDR2 are LNHDA and SQIVND (reference sequence). The V end lost 1 base, the J end lost 7 bases, and 13 bases lay between the germline ends.

This chain joins TRBV28 and TRBJ1-3; D might be TRBD1 (6 bases). V was cut by 7 bases and J by 0 bases, with 13 bases left in between. The germline gives CDR1 MDHEN, CDR2 SYDVKM. This CDR3 is 15 amino acids long. CDR3 DNA: TGTGCCAGCACTAAACAGGGCCTCTCTGGAAACACCATATATTTT. Its protein is CASTKQGLSGNTIYF.

The chain carries TRBV11-2 and TRBJ2-7; the match to TRBD2 covers 13 bases. There are 15 residues in the CDR3. V shed 5 bases, J shed 6 bases, and the junction held 7 bases outside the gene matches. In germline, CDR1 is SGHAT, CDR2 FQNNGV. The CDR3 loop reads CASSRGTSGIVEQYF. The CDR3 DNA sequence: TGTGCCAGCAGCCGGGGGACTAGCGGGATCGTCGAGCAGTACTTC.

This clonotype was seen many times. The genes are TRBV6-1 and TRBJ2-2; unclear D gene. The germline V gene has CDR1 MNHNS and CDR2 SASEGT. This CDR3 is built from 14 residues. The V gene lost 1 base and the J gene lost 7 bases, with 10 bases spanning the gap. As DNA, the CDR3 is TGTGCCAGCAGTGAAGGCCCCCACAGCGGGGAGCTGTTTTTT. This sequence encodes CASSEGPHSGELFF.

V usage is TRBV30 and J usage is TRBJ1-1; 7 bases are shared with TRBD1. The V gene end was trimmed by 2 bases and the J gene end by 7 bases; junction bases not matched to a gene: 10. Germline lookup yields CDR1 GTSNPN and CDR2 SVGIG (reference sequence). The CDR3 totals 14 residues. The CDR3 protein is CAWSIHRGTIEAFF. DNA for the CDR3: TGTGCCTGGAGTATACACAGGGGTACTATTGAAGCTTTCTTT.